The source of this T cell receptor beta chain is a study of CD8 T cells in Susac syndrome. From germline, CDR1 is MDHEN and CDR2 SYDVKM. The CDR3 spans 14 residues. Trimming took 7 bases from V and 8 from J, leaving 17 bases between them. The authors reverse transcribed about 0.5 to 1 ug RNA with random hexamers. TCRdb redid the calling of the immunoSEQ multiplex PCR reads with MiXCR, one entry per CDR3 protein. The sample comprises roughly 120,000 distinct CDR3 sequences, roughly 94% of which are singletons, and more than 0.095% rests with the top ten. The receptor was isolated from a human donor in good health. The chain couples TRBV28 to TRBJ1-4; no reliable D call. The specimen sequenced was CD4+ T cells from PBMCs. This CDR3 is CASKLPGNAEKLFF. For the CDR3, the DNA is TGTGCCAGCAAATTACCCGGGAATGCGGAAAAACTGTTTTTT.